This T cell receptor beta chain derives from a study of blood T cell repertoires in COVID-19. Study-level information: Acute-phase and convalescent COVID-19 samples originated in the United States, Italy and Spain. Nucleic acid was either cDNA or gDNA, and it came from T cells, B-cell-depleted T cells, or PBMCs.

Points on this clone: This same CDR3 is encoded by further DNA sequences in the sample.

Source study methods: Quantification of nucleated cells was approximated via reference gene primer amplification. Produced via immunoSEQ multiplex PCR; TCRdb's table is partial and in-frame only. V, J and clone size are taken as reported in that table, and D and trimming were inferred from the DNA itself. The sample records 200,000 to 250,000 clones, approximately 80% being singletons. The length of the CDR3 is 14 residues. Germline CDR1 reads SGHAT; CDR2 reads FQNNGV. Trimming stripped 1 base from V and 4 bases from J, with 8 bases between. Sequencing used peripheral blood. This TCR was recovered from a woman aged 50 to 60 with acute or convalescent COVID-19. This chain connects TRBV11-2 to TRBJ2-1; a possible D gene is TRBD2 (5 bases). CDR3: CASSLAGGYNEQFF. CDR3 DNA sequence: TGTGCCAGCAGCTTAGCGGGCGGGTACAATGAGCAGTTCTTC.